This is a list of T cell receptor beta chains from one sample in a study of human T cells and chemical hapten exposure. TCRdb re-derived calls from the RACE reads in MiXCR, one entry per CDR3 protein. The sample records about 51,000 distinct CDR3 sequences, roughly a tenth being singletons. Sample: whole blood, taken in connection with sensitization to the hapten diphenylcyclopropenone (DPC). These receptors all come from a woman between 40 and 50 years old with alopecia areata. Some clones in this sample may be carry-over from other donors' samples. Both conserved end residues are part of each CDR3. Fields, in order: V gene, D gene, J gene, clone size, CDR3 DNA, CDR3 protein. The D gene is left open where the match is weak. Size is omitted from some rows. Given values are once, few, many or a class for expanded clones.

>TRBV7-2|-|TRBJ1-1|many
TGTGCCAGCAGCAAACAGAAAAACACTGAAGCTTTCTTT
CASSKQKNTEAFF
>TRBV28|-|TRBJ2-5|many
TGTGCCAGCAGTTTATCCGCAGCTACTAGTTCTTGTTACTTC
CASSLSAATSSCYF
>TRBV6-5|-|TRBJ1-2|many
TGTGCCAGCAGTTCCCGGATGGGGTCGATGAACTATGGCTACACCTTC
CASSSRMGSMNYGYTF
>TRBV12-3/TRBV12-4|-|TRBJ2-7|-
TGTGCCAGCAGTTTCACTTACGAGCAGTACTTC
CASSFTYEQYF
>TRBV28|-|TRBJ2-5|-
TGTGCCAGCAGTTTTAGCGGTCCATCTAAAGAGACCCAGTACTTC
CASSFSGPSKETQYF
>TRBV19|-|TRBJ1-6|many
TGTGCCAGTCGGGGGCGCTCCTATAATTCACCCCTCCACTTT
CASRGRSYNSPLHF
>TRBV20-1|-|TRBJ1-5|many
TGCAGTGCTAGTGAGGGTGATCAGCCCCAGCATTTT
CSASEGDQPQHF
>TRBV9|TRBD2|TRBJ2-3|-
TGTGCCAGCAGCGTAGGTAGCGGGAGCACAGATACGCAGTATTTT
CASSVGSGSTDTQYF
>TRBV5-4|TRBD1|TRBJ2-7|many
TGTGCCAGCAGCCCAAGAGGGGGCAACTACGAGCAGTACTTC
CASSPRGGNYEQYF
>TRBV5-4|TRBD1|TRBJ2-3|many
TGTGCCAGCAGCTTGGGGGGAAGGGGGCGCAGATCCCGCACAGATACGCAGTATTTT
CASSLGGRGRRSRTDTQYF
>TRBV15|-|TRBJ2-1|many
TGTGCCACCAGCAGACAAACAACCTACAATGAGCAGTTCTTC
CATSRQTTYNEQFF
>TRBV29-1|-|TRBJ1-1|-
TGCAGCGTTCGCGAGGGGGGCAGGAGACCTGAAGCTTTCTTT
CSVREGGRRPEAFF
>TRBV21-1|-|TRBJ2-5|many
TGTGCCAGCAGCGGATACCCTAGAGGGAAGGAAGAGACCCAGTACTTC
CASSGYPRGKEETQYF
>TRBV10-3|-|TRBJ2-7|many
TGTGCCATCAGTGAGAGCGACAGCCTCACCCCCTACGAGCAGTACTTC
CAISESDSLTPYEQYF
>TRBV11-3|-|TRBJ2-1|many
TGTGCCAGCAGCCTCCGGACATCCTACAATGAGCAGTTCTTC
CASSLRTSYNEQFF
>TRBV15|-|TRBJ2-7|many
TGTGCCACCAGCAGAGATGCGGCAGCTGGCGAGCAGTACTTC
CATSRDAAAGEQYF
>TRBV6-1|-|TRBJ2-7|many
TGTGCCAGCAGTGACAGAGCGGAGGCCTACGAGCAGTACTTC
CASSDRAEAYEQYF
>TRBV30|-|TRBJ1-2|many
TGTGCCTGGAGCGGTCGCAGGACAGCGGCTATCGGCTACACCTTC
CAWSGRRTAAIGYTF
>TRBV7-8|-|TRBJ2-7|many
TGTGCCAGCAGCTTACCTAGGGAACCCGGCCACGAGCAGTACTTC
CASSLPREPGHEQYF
>TRBV3-1|TRBD2|TRBJ2-1|many
TGTGCCAGCAGCCAAGAGTGGCGGGGGGGCCGTAATGAGCAGTTCTTC
CASSQEWRGGRNEQFF
>TRBV7-9|-|TRBJ2-3|few
TGTGCCAGCAGCTTACGCGGGGCCGAGGGAGATACGCAGTATTTT
CASSLRGAEGDTQYF
>TRBV7-2|-|TRBJ1-1|many
TGTGCCAGCAGCCCCCTTGCGGGCCACACTGAAGCTTTCTTT
CASSPLAGHTEAFF
>TRBV4-1|-|TRBJ1-5|many
TGCGCCAGCAGCCAAGGTGAGGCGGCGTACTTTACCCAGCATTTT
CASSQGEAAYFTQHF
>TRBV6-6|TRBD1|TRBJ1-1|many
TGTGCCAGCAGTTACTCGGGGGAGGGGGCAGGGAACACTGAAGCTTTCTTT
CASSYSGEGAGNTEAFF
>TRBV12-3/TRBV12-4|TRBD2|TRBJ2-1|-
TGTGCCAGCAGTTTCCCCCTCTTACTGCAGCGGGGGGTAGGTGAGCAGTTCTTC
CASSFPLLLQRGVGEQFF
>TRBV3-1|TRBD2|TRBJ2-1|few
TGTGCCAGCAGCCCCTTTACTAGCGGCGACAATGAGCAGTTCTTC
CASSPFTSGDNEQFF
>TRBV18|TRBD1|TRBJ1-5|many
TGTGCCAGCTCACCAAATACAGGGGGCGAATTTCGTCAGCCCCAGCATTTT
CASSPNTGGEFRQPQHF
>TRBV10-3|TRBD1|TRBJ1-4|many
TGTGCCATCAGTGAGTCACTCGACAGGGGCAAAGGGAATAATGAAAAACTGTTTTTT
CAISESLDRGKGNNEKLFF
>TRBV15|TRBD1|TRBJ2-3|few
TGTGCCACCAGCAGAGTGGGACAGGGGATCGCAGATACGCAGTATTTT
CATSRVGQGIADTQYF
>TRBV10-2|TRBD1|TRBJ1-6|-
TGCGCCAGCAGTGGTTGGGGCCCAGGACAGGCTAATTCACCCCTCCACTTT
CASSGWGPGQANSPLHF
>TRBV25-1|-|TRBJ1-2|-
TGTGCCAGCAGTCTCACCCGGGACTACTATGGCTACACCTTC
CASSLTRDYYGYTF
>TRBV9|-|TRBJ1-5|many
TGTGCCAGCAGCCGTAGATACGGGGCGAGCAATCAGCCCCAGCATTTT
CASSRRYGASNQPQHF
>TRBV5-1|-|TRBJ1-4|many
TGCGCCAGCAGCTTGGTAGGCAGAAAGGATGAAAAACTGTTTTTT
CASSLVGRKDEKLFF
>TRBV29-1|TRBD1|TRBJ2-1|many
TGCAGCGTTTACCCTGGGGACAGCAGCCAGTTCTTC
CSVYPGDSSQFF
>TRBV3-1|-|TRBJ1-1|-
TGTGCCAGCAGCCAAGACGGGAACACTGAAGCTTTCTTT
CASSQDGNTEAFF
>TRBV2|-|TRBJ1-5|-
TGTGCCAGCAGTAGGGACTTCCAGCCCCAGCATTTT
CASSRDFQPQHF
>TRBV9|-|TRBJ2-3|-
TGTGCCAGCAGCGTAGAACCCCCCGGACCCTTCCCCTATAGCACAGATACGCAGTATTTT
CASSVEPPGPFPYSTDTQYF
>TRBV10-3|-|TRBJ2-5|many
TGTGCCATCAGTGAGTCCCCGGCGGAGACCCAGTACTTC
CAISESPAETQYF
>TRBV6-2/TRBV6-3|TRBD1|TRBJ1-1|-
TGTGCCAGCAATACCCTCGGACAGGGGAAAAAGGAAGCTTTCTTT
CASNTLGQGKKEAFF
>TRBV4-3|TRBD1|TRBJ1-2|-
TGCGCCAGCAGCCAAAGGGGCAGGGGGAGAGAGTCCCGTCGAGGTAACCACTATGGCTACACCTTC
CASSQRGRGRESRRGNHYGYTF
>TRBV6-7|TRBD1|TRBJ1-5|many
TGTGCCAGCAGTTGCTCCTCCGGGACAGGGCCCCTTCAGCCCCAGCATTTT
CASSCSSGTGPLQPQHF
>TRBV4-1|-|TRBJ1-2|many
TGCGCCAGCAGCCCCTCCTGGGACACACGAGGTGGCTACACCTTC
CASSPSWDTRGGYTF